This T cell receptor (beta chain) was obtained from a study of cytomegalovirus exposure and HLA in healthy donors (dated by TCRdb to the late 2010s). At the level of the whole study: According to an earlier analysis of 587 of the donors, 200 million or so T cells yielded some 120 million unique TCR beta sequences and more than 250 Gb of sequence data. An early release that covered approximately 600 HLA-typed donors contained around 300 gigabases of sequencing data and tens of millions of unique TCR sequences. The genetic ancestry cluster associated with self-reported Caucasian donors included over 65% of the approximately 410 genotyped donors. The study aimed to test whether cataloging public T cell receptors could reveal signatures of past pathogen exposure. Using immunosequencing, the study profiled T cell repertoires from fewer than 850 subjects and related those repertoires to cytomegalovirus serostatus. Along with the approximately 700-subject first cohort, a separate validation cohort of more than 90 different subjects was used. High-throughput TCR immunosequencing, statistical association of individual TCRs with disease status, and machine learning were combined to predict cytomegalovirus infection status. In a later analysis, previously published TCR beta repertoires from about 670 donors were re-analyzed and high-resolution HLA genotyping was added so that TCR occurrence patterns could be studied. The later analysis used no new phenotypic data to find candidate immune exposures, relying instead on TCR beta sequences and their occurrence across donors. An earlier analysis of around 580 of the donors used high-throughput TCR beta sequencing to judge whether each TCR beta V gene segment behaved as functional or pseudogenic. Alongside the repertoire data, information on donor age, sex, ethnicity and CMV serostatus was compiled. A later genetic analysis took genome-wide SNP genotypes for about 55% of the roughly 700 donors and used that subset as a discovery cohort. All discovery cohort repertoires had been generated using a single sequencing platform. Both class I and class II loci were covered by HLA typing, at four-digit resolution. Typing coverage varied by locus: about 629-640 donors for A, B, C, DRB1 and DQB1; roughly 560 for DQA1; nearly 610 for DPA1; approximately 450 for DPB1. Because of strong linkage in the cohort, four or five DR-DQ haplotypes were treated as single units for association and clustering. On average, about 200,000 unique TCR beta nucleotide sequences were sequenced per donor among more than 350 genotyped donors of the cohort, with approximately 18% of those sequences being non-productive. What the authors observed across the whole study: In a later genetic analysis, fewer N-insertions in productive TCRs were reported among donors in an Asian-associated ancestry cluster than the roughly 640-donor mean. Because counts were too low, roughly 18 rarely observed V segments, including chromosome 9 orphons, were left out of the earlier analysis of approximately 580 of the donors. In this cohort, only TCR beta chains were sequenced, and detectable features were limited by the absence of alpha or paired-chain data. A later analysis found that HLA-associated TCR beta chains were more clonally expanded and had lower generation probabilities than equally common non-associated chains. Linkage disequilibrium might explain the correlated functional status among segregating V segments, but an unknown experimental factor could not be excluded. Specific HLA alleles were associated with 15,000 to 20,000 TCR beta sequences at a false discovery rate of 0.05 in a later analysis. In vitro tests confirmed that a few of the cytomegalovirus-associated TCR beta chains recognize cytomegalovirus antigens. Assigning TCR associations to individual alleles was difficult when HLA alleles, especially DR and DQ, strongly co-occurred. A group of highly shared sequence variants was considered likely to be a technical artifact of the sequencing pipeline. Cytomegalovirus status was reported to be diagnosed by the classifier with high specificity and sensitivity in both the original and validation cohorts. Broadly in line with IMGT annotations, most TCR beta V segments showed up in productive rearrangements about 87% or about 30% of the time in an earlier analysis of several hundred of the donors. In a later analysis, most CMV-associated TCR beta chains were found to appear HLA-restricted, with HLA associations seemingly driven largely by CMV exposure. The only immune exposure information available for the cohort was CMV serostatus. A further reported finding was that TCR beta sequences accurately predicted the HLA-A and HLA-B alleles for most subjects in the first cohort. Most TCR sequences were seen in very few donors, while some public TCRs were found in many individuals. Roughly uniform sequencing depth across donors was assumed in presence/absence analyses, although this assumption may not hold. In a later analysis, the rate of TCR association differed among HLA loci, with DRB1 alleles having the most associated TCRs and HLA-C alleles having the fewest. The 87-base-pair reads could not distinguish some IMGT-functional V segments, including TRBV6-2 and TRBV6-3, so those segments were excluded. The study listed 164 TCR beta chains as associated with cytomegalovirus. According to the authors, the approach could potentially be generalized to other disease states and immunological phenotypes. According to a later analysis, parvovirus B19, influenza, CMV and Epstein-Barr virus appeared linked to several top co-occurrence clusters. Because some donors lacked HLA typing at each locus, the association tests relied only on the typed subset. An association between a missense DCLRE1C variant and V-gene and J-gene trimming of TCR beta chains was found in a later genetic analysis and replicated in an independent cohort.

The library relied on the immunoSEQ multiplex PCR assay. For the multiplex PCR, a mixture combining 60 forward primers for TCR Vbeta segments and 13 reverse primers for TCR Jbeta segments was used. The CDR3 region of rearranged TCR beta genes was amplified from genomic DNA by a multiplex PCR assay. The amplified TCR beta libraries were sequenced on the Illumina HiSeq System as 87-base-pair reads. Under the source paper's analysis protocol: In a later analysis, tens of millions of unique TCR beta chains were counted across the 500 to 850 repertoires, and roughly 11 million of these chains were shared by at least two donors. A nearest-neighbor algorithm error-corrected the raw reads and collapsed the reads into unique sequences, merging closely related sequences to remove PCR and sequencing errors. Alignment of CDR3 sequences to IMGT reference sequences was used to assign V, D and J gene segments. For a sequence to be retained, at least a six-nucleotide match to both a V gene segment and a J gene segment was required. A rearrangement was called productive if the CDR3 had no stop codons and remained in frame with V and J, and every other rearrangement was called non-productive. CDR3 was defined by IMGT convention, running from the second conserved V-encoded cysteine to the conserved J-encoded phenylalanine. In an earlier analysis of around 570 of the donors, sequences lacking an unambiguous match to a single V gene segment were excluded. In an earlier analysis of approximately 560 of the donors, a V segment was called functional when productive rearrangements were above 56.7%, and segregating when the standard deviation between donors exceeded 5%. To diagnose cytomegalovirus status from the catalog of TCR beta chain sequences, a statistical classification framework was built. In a later analysis, V and J genes were assigned by comparing TCR nucleotide sequences against IMGT/GENE-DB human TR gene sequences. The TCRdist pipeline was used in a later analysis to assign CDR3 sequences and most-parsimonious VDJ recombination scenarios. A later analysis defined each TCR beta chain by its CDR3 amino acid sequence plus V-gene family, and excluded reads lacking a unique V-gene family. A later analysis removed 500 to 600 highly shared, low-generation-probability nucleotide sequences to deal with suspected cross-contamination and a sequencing artifact. A later analysis calculated a clonal expansion index for each public chain from normalized within-repertoire ranks of inferred template counts. In a later analysis, generation probabilities were computed with a VDJ recombination model fitted to out-of-frame rearrangements, and the resulting probabilities were checked against IGoR. Hypergeometric tests were used in a later analysis to score TCR-TCR, TCR-HLA and TCR-CMV co-occurrence, with a repertoire-size bias correction applied to the TCR pairs. To estimate false discovery rates, a later analysis permuted the HLA or CMV assignments 20 times. In a later analysis, co-occurring TCRs were grouped using DBSCAN, and TCRdist sequence similarity was added for clustering within HLA-allele-positive subsets. Repertoires with fewer than 30,000 or more than 120,000 public chains were left out of co-occurrence clustering, as were several repertoires with anomalous nucleotide sharing. TCRdb limited this immuneACCESS table to in-frame rearrangements with V and J called. A share of clones is missing; checked studies link under half to unresolved V genes, and the rest is unexplained. The V and J calls and clone size are taken from that table; D and trimming were inferred from the DNA. Recorded for this sample are fewer than 50,000 clones; about two thirds of them occurred a single time. The top ten hold around 12% of the sample.

In total, 666 healthy bone marrow donors made up the cohort. At the time of sampling, every cohort member was nominally healthy, though immune exposures that went unrecorded were likely present. The donor was CMV seropositive and belonged to the group of 250 to 300 seropositive cohort members. Each donor provided a peripheral blood sample, and peripheral blood mononuclear cells were used for TCR beta sequencing. The Qiagen DNeasy Blood Extraction Kit was used to extract genomic DNA from the blood cell samples. Trimming leaves V shorter by 4 bases and J shorter by 2 bases, with the junction holding 5 bases beyond the gene matches. The CDR3 runs 14 amino acids, cysteine and phenylalanine included. The DNA shown is the 42-base CDR3, in frame from base 1. CDR1 and CDR2 were assigned from the germline V gene as SQVTM and ANQGSEA. As regards this clone: The specificity of this receptor is unknown. There are no base qualities to consult, and no much larger clone falls within one base.

The chain is encoded by TRBV29-1 joined to TRBJ1-2; 9 bases in between match TRBD1. The sequence was collected from a man in his 60s in good health and CMV-seropositive. Sample: PBMCs. The CDR3 corresponds to CSVAGQGTNYGYTF. The sequenced DNA: TGCAGCGTTGCCGGACAGGGGACCAACTATGGCTACACCTTC.